One and the same sample provided the 27 T cell receptor beta chains below, sequenced in a study of tumor-infiltrating lymphocytes in primary liver carcinoma. Co-extraction yielded RNA and DNA from 20-30 mg of unsorted bulk tissue. Starting from approximately 0.45 ug of total RNA, TCR beta cDNA was produced with a primer in the constant region. Three nested multiplex PCR rounds, a slightly modified ARM-PCR method, built the TCR beta libraries. Running approximately 10 cycles apiece, the first two PCR rounds relied on TRBV1-TRBV30 forward primers together with a C-beta reverse primer. TCRdb passed the multiplex PCR reads through MiXCR, listing each CDR3 protein once. The sample carries roughly 120,000 distinct CDR3 sequences, 60% to 75% recorded once. Sequencing was performed on liver tumor tissue from sampling region 3. The subset denotes: tumor region T3, left-lateral pole. These receptors came from a woman in her sixties or seventies with primary liver carcinoma and hepatitis B virus infection.

Remarks on this clonotype: This sequence may be a read error, since a much larger clone differs from it by one base. The J gene is TRBJ2-3, the V gene TRBV5-4; the D gene is possibly TRBD2 (5 bases). The germline V gene encodes CDR1 SGHNT and CDR2 YYREEE (reference sequence). Between the trimmed V and J ends, which lost 5 bases and 0 bases, there was a span of 7 bases. The CDR3 is 13 amino acids. The CDR3 nucleotides are TGTGCCAGCAGGGGAGCTAGCACAGATACGCAGTATTTT. It yields the protein CASRGASTDTQYF.

The sample holds one count of this clonotype. Mismatch with germline at one junction end may stem from a read error. CDR3 residues: CVSRPGVRPYNEQFF. DNA of the CDR3: TGTGTCAGCAGACCTGGCGTGAGGCCCTACAATGAGCAGTTCTTC. The chain has TRBV12-3 or TRBV12-4 and TRBJ2-1, with no clear D. CDR3 length: 15 amino acids.

This chain links TRBV28 with TRBJ1-4, with D possibly TRBD1 on 5 matching bases. V was cut by 6 bases and J by 6 bases, with 20 bases left in between. Germline V CDR1 and CDR2: MDHEN, SYDVKM. The CDR3 totals 16 residues. CDR3 in amino acids: CASSPKSGAADEKLFF. The CDR3 region has the DNA TGTGCCAGCAGCCCGAAGTCTGGGGCGGCGGATGAAAAACTGTTTTTT. Full variable domain (outside the CDR3, taken from reference TRBV28 and TRBJ1-4): DVKVTQSSRYLVKRTGEKVFLECVQDMDHENMFWYRQDPGLGLRLIYFSYDVKMKEKGDIPEGYSVSREKKERFSLILESASTNQTSMYLCASSPKSGAADEKLFFGSGTQLSVL.

Of note for this clonotype: As the CDR3 is not closed by the conserved phenylalanine or tryptophan, this likely results from a read error. The chain employs TRBV6-1 and TRBJ1-1, with D hard to call. From germline, CDR1 is MNHNS and CDR2 SASEGT. This CDR3 spans 15 amino acids. V was trimmed by 6 bases and J by 1 base, leaving 15 bases between them. DNA of the CDR3: TGTGCCAGCAGGGGAAAGACAATGGGGAACACTGAAGCTTTCTCT. It yields the protein CASRGKTMGNTEAFS.

As concerns this clonotype: The final CDR3 position lacks the conserved phenylalanine or tryptophan, pointing to a likely read error. V usage is TRBV11-3 and J usage is TRBJ2-1; 9 nucleotides align to TRBD2. CDR3 size: 16 residues. Germline loops: CDR1 SGHNT, CDR2 YENEEA. V was clipped by 7 bases and J by 4 bases; unmatched bases: 11. The DNA for the CDR3 is TGTGCCAGCACCGTGACTAGCGGAGGCCAATACAATGAGCAGTTCTAC. This sequence encodes CASTVTSGGQYNEQFY.

Details on this clonotype: This likely comes from a read error, as the CDR3 has no conserved phenylalanine or tryptophan at its end. The chain employs TRBV5-1 and TRBJ1-1, with D perhaps matching TRBD1 (5 bases). The germline CDR1 and CDR2 sequences are SGHRS and YFSETQ. The CDR3 spans 15 residues. Trimming shortened V by 5 bases and J by 4 bases, and 18 bases separated the two germline ends. CDR3 residues: CASSGAGNMGTEAFL. CDR3 DNA: TGCGCCAGCAGTGGGGCGGGAAACATGGGCACTGAAGCTTTCTTA.

On this clonotype itself: Without the conserved terminal phenylalanine or tryptophan, this CDR3 likely stems from a read error. The chain employs TRBV6-1 and TRBJ1-2; 7 bases are shared with TRBD1. The germline CDR1 and CDR2 sequences are MNHNS and SASEGT. The CDR3 runs to 15 residues. The CDR3 nucleotides are TGTGCCAGCAGTGAAGGGACAGGAACCTACTATGACTACACCATC. Amino acids: CASSEGTGTYYDYTI.

As concerns this clonotype: The junction shows a germline mismatch at one end, possibly a read error. The gene calls are TRBV29-1 and TRBJ1-2; D not certain. Germline V gene data show CDR1 as SQVTM and CDR2 as ANQGSEA. This CDR3 is built from 12 residues. The chain's CDR3 is CSIEDRSYGYTF. The CDR3 region has the DNA TGCAGCATTGAGGATAGGAGCTATGGCTACACCTTC.

On this clonotype: The junction differs from germline at one of its ends, possibly a read error. This rearrangement joins TRBV6-6 to TRBJ2-3; TRBD2 matches 10 bases. The CDR3 extends over 17 amino acids. Germline values: CDR1 MNHNY, CDR2 SVGAGI (reference sequence). The CDR3 loop reads CASSYPPSGRAYNTQYF. For the CDR3, the DNA is TGTGCCAGCAGTTACCCTCCTAGCGGGAGAGCGTATAATACGCAATATTTT.

This clonotype was seen many times. V and J are TRBV12-3 or TRBV12-4 and TRBJ1-1; TRBD1 agrees at 9 bases. This CDR3 contains 13 residues. V lost 6 bases to trimming and J lost 10 bases; unmatched junction nucleotides: 9. The CDR3 reads CASSLTGGVGAFF. The CDR3 nucleotides are TGTGCCAGCAGCCTGACAGGGGGGGTCGGAGCTTTCTTT.

This clonotype has at least ten counts. V and J are TRBV14 and TRBJ1-1, with a weak D call TRBD1 (5 bases). The CDR3 spans 14 residues. Germline-derived CDR1 and CDR2 are SGHDN and FVKESK. The V end was cut by 3 bases, the J end by 1 base, with 9 bases between. CDR3 nucleotide sequence: TGTGCCAGCAGCCACGGGACCGCGAACACTGAAGCTTTCTTT. Its translation is CASSHGTANTEAFF.

Points on this clonotype: Germline is not matched at one junction end, which may reflect a read error. V is TRBV5-1 and J is TRBJ1-1, with 10 nucleotides matching TRBD1. The CDR3 runs 16 residues. Germline CDR1 SGHRS, CDR2 YFSETQ. The CDR3 loop is CASTWGQGIPNIEAFF. CDR3 DNA sequence: TGCGCCAGCACTTGGGGACAGGGGATACCGAACATTGAAGCTTTCTTT.

For the CDR3, the DNA is TGTGCCAGCAGCCCTAGTCAGGGCTCTGGGGCCAACGTCCTGACTTTC. It yields the protein CASSPSQGSGANVLTF. The rearrangement joins TRBV5-4 to TRBJ2-6; weak D call: TRBD1 (5 bases). The CDR3 totals 16 residues. The V gene lost 4 bases and the J gene lost 0 bases, with 11 bases spanning the gap. The germline V gene has CDR1 SGHNT and CDR2 YYREEE (reference sequence). The full variable domain, its missing parts supplied by reference TRBV5-4 and TRBJ2-6, is ETGVTQSPTHLIKTRGQQVTLRCSSQSGHNTVSWYQQALGQGPQFIFQYYREEENGRGNFPPRFSGLQFPNYSSELNVNALELDDSALYLCASSPSQGSGANVLTFGAGSRLTVL.

As to this clonotype: Given the absence of the conserved phenylalanine or tryptophan at the CDR3 end, a read error is likely. This chain uses TRBV28 with TRBJ1-2; the D is unclear. Per the germline V gene, CDR1 is MDHEN and CDR2 is SYDVKM. Between the trimmed V and J ends, which lost 9 bases and 4 bases, there was a span of 15 bases. The CDR3 contains 13 residues. The DNA for the CDR3 is TGTGCCAGTAGTCAAAGTGACCTCTATGGCTACACCATC. Protein product: CASSQSDLYGYTI.

This clonotype appeared many times. This rearrangement joins TRBV29-1 to TRBJ1-2, with 8 bases fitting TRBD1. The CDR3 consists of 17 residues. Germline trimming cut 3 bases from V and 2 bases from J; bases unmatched to any gene: 14. The germline CDR1 and CDR2 sequences are SQVTM and ANQGSEA. The CDR3 spells CSVDPRTGSRENYGYTF. CDR3 in DNA: TGCAGCGTTGATCCTCGGACAGGGAGTCGAGAAAACTATGGCTACACCTTC.

This clonotype was counted only a few times. A read error may produce the germline difference seen at one junction end. CDR3 coding DNA: TGTGCCTGGTGTGTTTCGCAGGGAGTCCGCATCTATGGCTACACCTTC. Translating it yields CAWCVSQGVRIYGYTF. The chain combines TRBV30 with TRBJ1-2, with D perhaps matching TRBD1 (5 bases). The CDR3 length is 16 residues. The V gene's germline CDR1 is GTSNPN and CDR2 SVGIG (reference sequence).

J is TRBJ1-2 and V is TRBV5-1; D unclear. Germline CDR1 SGHRS, CDR2 YFSETQ. Deletions cut 5 bases from V and 4 bases from J, with 15 bases between. The CDR3 covers 14 residues. Here the CDR3 reads CASRAPDKAYGYTF. CDR3 coding DNA: TGCGCCAGCAGAGCGCCCGACAAGGCCTATGGCTACACCTTC. Full variable domain (rest looked up from reference TRBV5-1 and TRBJ1-2): KAGVTQTPRYLIKTRGQQVTLSCSPISGHRSVSWYQQTPGQGLQFLFEYFSETQRNKGNFPGRFSGRQFSNSRSEMNVSTLELGDSALYLCASRAPDKAYGYTFGSGTRLTVV.

For this clonotype: The junction departs from the called germline gene at one end, perhaps through a read error. V is TRBV6-1 and J is TRBJ2-1; 12 bases map to TRBD1. This CDR3 contains 15 residues. Germline assignment: CDR1 MNHNS and CDR2 SASEGT. CDR3 nucleotides: TGTACCAGCCGAAATCCGGGACAGGGGGCGTCTGGGCAGTTCTTC. It translates to CTSRNPGQGASGQFF.

Concerning this clonotype itself: This clone may be a read error of a much larger clone one base away. This chain connects TRBV14 to TRBJ2-7; 9 bases match TRBD1. Germline V gives CDR1 SGHDN, CDR2 FVKESK. The CDR3 length is 15 residues. The CDR3 spells CASSLRRTGAYEQCF. DNA of the CDR3: TGTGCCAGCAGCCTACGCCGGACAGGGGCCTACGAGCAGTGCTTC.

The V call is TRBV11-2, the J call TRBJ2-5; no reliable D call. Germline V gene data show CDR1 as SGHAT and CDR2 as FQNNGV. The CDR3 totals 11 residues. The CDR3 reads CARSQAETQYF. As DNA, the CDR3 is TGTGCTAGAAGCCAAGCGGAGACCCAGTACTTC.

The CDR3 DNA follows: TGTGCCAGTAGCCCTCCCTCGGGACAGGGAGGGCGAAGCTCCTACAATGAGCAGTTCTTC. It specifies CASSPPSGQGGRSSYNEQFF. The chain combines TRBV12-3 or TRBV12-4 with TRBJ2-1; TRBD1 aligns across 9 bases. J gave up 0 bases and V 9 bases, and 21 bases lay outside the gene matches. This CDR3 contains 20 residues.

Concerning this clonotype: Possible read error: a much larger clone is one base away. The chain couples TRBV28 to TRBJ1-5, with D possibly being TRBD1 (6 bases). Trimming stripped 6 bases from V and 4 bases from J, with 16 bases between. The CDR3 is made up of 15 amino acids. The germline V gene encodes CDR1 MDHEN and CDR2 SYDVKM. Written as DNA, the CDR3 is TGTGCCAGCAGAAATCACAGGCAGGGGAATCAGCCCCAGCATTTT. Translated: CASRNHRQGNQPQHF. Using reference TRBV28 and TRBJ1-5 for the parts outside the CDR3, the full variable domain is DVKVTQSSRYLVKRTGEKVFLECVQDMDHENMFWYRQDPGLGLRLIYFSYDVKMKEKGDIPEGYSVSREKKERFSLILESASTNQTSMYLCASRNHRQGNQPQHFGDGTRLSIL.

The chain links TRBV28 to TRBJ2-5; perhaps TRBD1 as D (6 bases). Germline V gives CDR1 MDHEN, CDR2 SYDVKM. Between the trimmed V and J ends, which lost 5 bases and 2 bases, there was a span of 15 bases. This CDR3 has 15 amino acids. This CDR3 reads CASSLQQQGQETQYF. The CDR3 DNA is TGTGCCAGCAGTCTCCAACAACAGGGACAAGAGACCCAGTACTTC. The full variable domain, rest sourced from reference TRBV28 and TRBJ2-5, is DVKVTQSSRYLVKRTGEKVFLECVQDMDHENMFWYRQDPGLGLRLIYFSYDVKMKEKGDIPEGYSVSREKKERFSLILESASTNQTSMYLCASSLQQQGQETQYFGPGTRLLVL.

This clonotype has ten or more counts. The chain employs TRBV7-9 and TRBJ2-5, with D maybe TRBD1 (5 bases). CDR3 length equals 11 residues. V was pared by 4 bases and J by 5 bases, with 5 bases between. CDR1 and CDR2 from the germline V gene are SEHNR and FQNEAQ (reference sequence). The CDR3 region is CASSSGETQYF. The DNA of the CDR3 is TGTGCCAGCAGCTCAGGGGAGACCCAGTACTTC.

The chain joins TRBV6-5 to TRBJ1-2; 9 bases line up with TRBD1. V lost 10 bases to trimming and J lost 4 bases; unmatched junction nucleotides: 19. CDR3 length: 17 amino acids. The V gene's germline CDR1 is MNHEY and CDR2 SVGAGI. The chain's CDR3 is CANSYATLGTGFYGYTF. CDR3 DNA sequence: TGTGCCAATAGTTACGCAACCCTCGGGACAGGGTTCTATGGCTACACCTTC.

On this clonotype: Relative to the germline gene, one junction end is altered; a read error may explain this. V usage is TRBV7-9 and J usage is TRBJ1-4; D gene unclear. Germline V CDR1 and CDR2: SEHNR, FQNEAQ (reference sequence). This CDR3 has 15 residues. The CDR3 DNA reads TGTACCAGCAGCGTGGATAGGGTGGCTAATGAAAAACTGTTTTTT. Translating gives CTSSVDRVANEKLFF.

As to this clonotype: A read error may produce the germline difference seen at one junction end. V usage is TRBV6-5 and J usage is TRBJ2-6, with D possibly being TRBD1 (6 bases). In germline, CDR1 is MNHEY, CDR2 SVGAGI. The CDR3 consists of 17 residues. The CDR3 sequence: CASSYSMGAWGTNVLTF. DNA of the CDR3: TGTGCCAGCAGTTACTCGATGGGGGCGTGGGGGACCAATGTCCTGACTTTC.